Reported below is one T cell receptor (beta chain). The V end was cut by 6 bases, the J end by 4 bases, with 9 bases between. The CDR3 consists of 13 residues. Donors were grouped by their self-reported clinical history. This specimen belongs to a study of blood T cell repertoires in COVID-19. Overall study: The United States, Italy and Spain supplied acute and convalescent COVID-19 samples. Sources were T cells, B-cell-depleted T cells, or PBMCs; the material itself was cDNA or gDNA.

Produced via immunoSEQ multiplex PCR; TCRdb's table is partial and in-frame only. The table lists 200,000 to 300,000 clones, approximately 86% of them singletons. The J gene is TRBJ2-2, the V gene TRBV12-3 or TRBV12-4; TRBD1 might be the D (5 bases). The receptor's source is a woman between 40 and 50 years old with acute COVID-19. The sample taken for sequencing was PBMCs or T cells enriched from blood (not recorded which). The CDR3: CASSPQGTGELFF. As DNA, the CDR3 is TGTGCCAGCAGCCCCCAGGGCACCGGGGAGCTGTTTTTT.